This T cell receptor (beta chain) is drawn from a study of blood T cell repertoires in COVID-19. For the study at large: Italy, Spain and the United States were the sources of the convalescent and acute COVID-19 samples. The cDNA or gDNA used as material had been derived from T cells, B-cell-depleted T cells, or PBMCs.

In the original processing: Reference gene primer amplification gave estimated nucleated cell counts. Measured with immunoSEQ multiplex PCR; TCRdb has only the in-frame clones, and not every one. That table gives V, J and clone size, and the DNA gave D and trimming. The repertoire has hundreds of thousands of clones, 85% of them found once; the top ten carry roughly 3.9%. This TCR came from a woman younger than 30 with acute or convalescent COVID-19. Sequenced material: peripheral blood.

CDR3 protein: CASLGGVSYEQYF. CDR3 DNA: TGTGCCAGCCTGGGGGGGGTTTCCTACGAGCAGTACTTC. This chain joins TRBV6-4 and TRBJ2-7, with TRBD2 identical over 7 bases. The germline V gene has CDR1 MRHNA and CDR2 SNTAGT. V dropped 8 bases and J dropped 1; count of bases not matched to a gene: 5. CDR3 length: 13 amino acids.